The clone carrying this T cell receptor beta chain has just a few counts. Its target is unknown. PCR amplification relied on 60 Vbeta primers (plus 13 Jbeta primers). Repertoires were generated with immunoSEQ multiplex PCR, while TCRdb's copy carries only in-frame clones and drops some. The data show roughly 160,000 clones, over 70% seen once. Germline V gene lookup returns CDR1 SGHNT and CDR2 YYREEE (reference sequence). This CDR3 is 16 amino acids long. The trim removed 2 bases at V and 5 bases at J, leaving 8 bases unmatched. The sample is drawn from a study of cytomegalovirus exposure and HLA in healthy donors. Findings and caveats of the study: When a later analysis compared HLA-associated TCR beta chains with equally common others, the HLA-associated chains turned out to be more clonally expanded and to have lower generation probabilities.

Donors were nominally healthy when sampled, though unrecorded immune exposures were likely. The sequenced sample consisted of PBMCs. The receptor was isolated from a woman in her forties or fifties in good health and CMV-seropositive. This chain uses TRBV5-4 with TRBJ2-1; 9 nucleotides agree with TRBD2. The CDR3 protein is CASSFPLAGAHNEQFF. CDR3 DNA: TGTGCCAGCAGCTTCCCCTTAGCGGGGGCACACAATGAGCAGTTCTTC.